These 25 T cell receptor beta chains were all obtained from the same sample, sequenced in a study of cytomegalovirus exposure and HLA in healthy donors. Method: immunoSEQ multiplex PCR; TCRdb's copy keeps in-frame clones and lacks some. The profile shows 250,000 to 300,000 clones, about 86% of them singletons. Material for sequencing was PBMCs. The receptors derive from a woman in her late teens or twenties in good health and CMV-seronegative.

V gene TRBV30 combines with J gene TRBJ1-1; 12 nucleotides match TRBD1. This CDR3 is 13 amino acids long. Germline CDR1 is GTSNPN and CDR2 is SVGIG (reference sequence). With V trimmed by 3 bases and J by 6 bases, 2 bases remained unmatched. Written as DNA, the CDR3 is TGTGCCTGGAGGGGACAGGGGGCGGCTGAAGCTTTCTTT. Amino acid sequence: CAWRGQGAAEAFF. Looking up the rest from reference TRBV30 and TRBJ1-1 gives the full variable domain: SQTIHQWPATLVQPVGSPLSLECTVEGTSNPNLYWYRQAAGRGLQLLFYSVGIGQISSEVPQNLSASRPQDRQFILSSKKLLLSDSGFYLCAWRGQGAAEAFFGQGTRLTVV.

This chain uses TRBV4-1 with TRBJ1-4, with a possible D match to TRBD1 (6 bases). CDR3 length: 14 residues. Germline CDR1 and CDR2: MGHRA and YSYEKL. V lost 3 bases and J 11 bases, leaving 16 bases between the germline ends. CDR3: CASSHRQAREKLFF. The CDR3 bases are TGCGCCAGCAGCCACAGACAGGCGCGAGAGAAACTGTTTTTT.

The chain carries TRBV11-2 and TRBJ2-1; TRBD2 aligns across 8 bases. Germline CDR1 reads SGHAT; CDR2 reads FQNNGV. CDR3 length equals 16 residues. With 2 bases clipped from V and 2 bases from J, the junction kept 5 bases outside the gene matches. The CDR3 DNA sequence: TGTGCCAGCAGCTTATTCCCGGGGGGGACCTACAATGAGCAGTTCTTC. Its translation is CASSLFPGGTYNEQFF. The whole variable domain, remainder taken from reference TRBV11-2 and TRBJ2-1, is EAGVAQSPRYKIIEKRQSVAFWCNPISGHATLYWYQQILGQGPKLLIQFQNNGVVDDSQLPKDRFSAERLKGVDSTLKIQPAKLEDSAVYLCASSLFPGGTYNEQFFGPGTRLTVL.

DNA of the CDR3: TGTGCCAGCAGAAAGGGGGGCGGGAGAGCAAACAATGAGCAGTTCTTC. Residues: CASRKGGGRANNEQFF. The chain combines TRBV27 with TRBJ2-1; D might be TRBD2 (7 bases). CDR1 and CDR2 from the germline V gene are MNHEY and SMNVEV (reference sequence). V lost 6 bases and J lost 5, with 20 bases in between. CDR3 length: 16 residues.

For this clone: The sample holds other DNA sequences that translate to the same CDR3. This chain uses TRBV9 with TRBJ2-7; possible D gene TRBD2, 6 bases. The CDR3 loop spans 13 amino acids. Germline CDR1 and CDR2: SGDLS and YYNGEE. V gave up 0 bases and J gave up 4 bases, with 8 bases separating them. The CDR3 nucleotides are TGTGCCAGCAGCGTAGGGGGGGAGTACGAGCAGTACTTC. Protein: CASSVGGEYEQYF.

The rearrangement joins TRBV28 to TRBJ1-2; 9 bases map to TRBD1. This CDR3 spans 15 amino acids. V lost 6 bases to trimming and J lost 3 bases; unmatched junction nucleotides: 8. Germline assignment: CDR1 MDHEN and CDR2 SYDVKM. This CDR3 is CASSYPGQGHYGYTF. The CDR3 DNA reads TGTGCCAGCAGCTACCCGGGACAGGGCCACTATGGCTACACCTTC.

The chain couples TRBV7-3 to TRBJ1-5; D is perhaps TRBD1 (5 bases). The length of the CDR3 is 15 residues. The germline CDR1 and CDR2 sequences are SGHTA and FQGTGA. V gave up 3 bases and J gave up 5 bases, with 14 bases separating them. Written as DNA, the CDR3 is TGTGCCAGCAGCTTTCGTTGTCAGGGATATCAGCCCCAGCATTTT. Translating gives CASSFRCQGYQPQHF.

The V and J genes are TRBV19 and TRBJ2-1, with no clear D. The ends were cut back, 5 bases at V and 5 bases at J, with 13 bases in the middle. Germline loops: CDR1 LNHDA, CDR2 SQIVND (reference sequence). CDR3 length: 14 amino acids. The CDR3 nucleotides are TGTGCCAGTAGTCCCAGAGGCAGAGACAATGAGCAGTTCTTC. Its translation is CASSPRGRDNEQFF.

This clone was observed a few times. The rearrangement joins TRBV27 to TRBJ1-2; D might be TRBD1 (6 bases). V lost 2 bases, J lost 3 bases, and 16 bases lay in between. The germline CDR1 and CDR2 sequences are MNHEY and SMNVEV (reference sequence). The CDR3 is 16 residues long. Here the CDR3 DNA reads TGTGCCAGCAGTTTAGGGGGCACTCCGGGCTACTATGGCTACACCTTC. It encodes CASSLGGTPGYYGYTF.

The CDR3 protein is CASLLVTGELFF. The CDR3 region has the DNA TGCGCCAGCCTTCTCGTCACCGGGGAGCTGTTTTTT. This chain connects TRBV5-1 to TRBJ2-2; no definite D call. V lost 7 bases and J 4 bases, leaving 8 bases between the germline ends. This CDR3 has 12 amino acids. Germline V gene sequence: CDR1 SGHRS, CDR2 YFSETQ. Based on the CDR3 plus reference TRBV5-1 and TRBJ2-2, the full variable domain is KAGVTQTPRYLIKTRGQQVTLSCSPISGHRSVSWYQQTPGQGLQFLFEYFSETQRNKGNFPGRFSGRQFSNSRSEMNVSTLELGDSALYLCASLLVTGELFFGEGSRLTVL.

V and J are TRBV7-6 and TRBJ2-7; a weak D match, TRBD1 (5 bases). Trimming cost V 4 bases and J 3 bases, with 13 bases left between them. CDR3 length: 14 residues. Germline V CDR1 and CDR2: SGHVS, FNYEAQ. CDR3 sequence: CASSSRLDSYEQYF. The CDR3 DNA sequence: TGTGCCAGCAGCTCCCGTCTAGACAGCTACGAGCAGTACTTC.

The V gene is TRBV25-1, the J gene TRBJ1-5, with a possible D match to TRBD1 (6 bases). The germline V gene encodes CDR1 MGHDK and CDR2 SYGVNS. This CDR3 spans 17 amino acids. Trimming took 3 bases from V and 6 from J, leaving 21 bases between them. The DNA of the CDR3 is TGTGCCAGCAGTGATTCGGACCTTGGGGGGGGCACTCAGCCCCAGCATTTT. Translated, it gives CASSDSDLGGGTQPQHF.

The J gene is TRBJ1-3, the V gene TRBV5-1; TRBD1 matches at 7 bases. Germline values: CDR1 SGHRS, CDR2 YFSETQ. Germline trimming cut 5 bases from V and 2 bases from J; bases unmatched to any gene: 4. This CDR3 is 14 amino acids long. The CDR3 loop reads CASSSQGTGNTIYF. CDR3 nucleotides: TGCGCCAGCAGTTCACAGGGGACTGGAAACACCATATATTTT.

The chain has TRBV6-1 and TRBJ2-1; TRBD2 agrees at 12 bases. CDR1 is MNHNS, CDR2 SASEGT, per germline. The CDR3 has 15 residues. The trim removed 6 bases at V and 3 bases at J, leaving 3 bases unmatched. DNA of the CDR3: TGTGCCAGCAGACCGGGACTAGCGGGCTACAATGAGCAGTTCTTC. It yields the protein CASRPGLAGYNEQFF.

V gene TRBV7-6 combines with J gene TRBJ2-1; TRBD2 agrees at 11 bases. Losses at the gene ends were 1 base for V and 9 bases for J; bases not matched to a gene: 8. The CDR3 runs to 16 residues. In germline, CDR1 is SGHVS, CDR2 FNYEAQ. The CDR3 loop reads CASSLEGSGRDVEQFF. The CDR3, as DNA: TGTGCCAGCAGCTTAGAGGGTAGCGGGAGGGATGTTGAGCAGTTCTTC.

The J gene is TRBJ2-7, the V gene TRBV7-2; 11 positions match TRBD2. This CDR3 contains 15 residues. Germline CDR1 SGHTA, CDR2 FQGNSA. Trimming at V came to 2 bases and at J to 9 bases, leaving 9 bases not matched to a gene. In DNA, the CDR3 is TGTGCCAGCAGCTTATGGGGACTAGCGGAACCGGGGCAGTACTTC. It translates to CASSLWGLAEPGQYF.

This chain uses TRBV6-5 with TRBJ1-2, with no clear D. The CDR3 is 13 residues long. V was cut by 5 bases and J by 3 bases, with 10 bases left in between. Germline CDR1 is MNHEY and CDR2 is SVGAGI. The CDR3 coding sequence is TGTGCCAGCAGTCCGGGAGCCTACTATGGCTACACCTTC. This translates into CASSPGAYYGYTF.

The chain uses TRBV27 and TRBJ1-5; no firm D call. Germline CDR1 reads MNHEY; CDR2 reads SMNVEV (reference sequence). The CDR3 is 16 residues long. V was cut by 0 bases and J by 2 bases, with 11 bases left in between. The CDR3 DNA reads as TGTGCCAGCAGTTTATCGGGCGAGAATGGCAATCAGCCCCAGCATTTT. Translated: CASSLSGENGNQPQHF.

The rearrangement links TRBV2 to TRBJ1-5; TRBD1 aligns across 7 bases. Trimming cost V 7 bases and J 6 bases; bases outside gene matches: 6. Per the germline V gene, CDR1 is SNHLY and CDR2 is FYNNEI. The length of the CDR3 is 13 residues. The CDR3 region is CASKKQGSQPQHF. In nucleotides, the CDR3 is TGTGCCAGCAAAAAACAGGGGAGTCAGCCCCAGCATTTT.

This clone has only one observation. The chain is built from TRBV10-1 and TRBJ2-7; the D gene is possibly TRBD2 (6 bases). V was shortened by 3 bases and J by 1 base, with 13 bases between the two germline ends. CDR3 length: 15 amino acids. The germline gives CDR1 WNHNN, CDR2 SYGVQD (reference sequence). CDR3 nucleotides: TGCGCCAGCAGTGAAGGCCGCGCGGGGTCCTACGAGCAGTACTTC. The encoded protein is CASSEGRAGSYEQYF.

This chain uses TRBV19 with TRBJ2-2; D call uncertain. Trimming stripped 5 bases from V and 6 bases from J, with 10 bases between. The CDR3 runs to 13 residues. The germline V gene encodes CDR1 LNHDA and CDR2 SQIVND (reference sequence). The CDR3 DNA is TGTGCCAGTAGTGCGAAAATGGCCGGGGAGCTGTTTTTT. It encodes CASSAKMAGELFF.

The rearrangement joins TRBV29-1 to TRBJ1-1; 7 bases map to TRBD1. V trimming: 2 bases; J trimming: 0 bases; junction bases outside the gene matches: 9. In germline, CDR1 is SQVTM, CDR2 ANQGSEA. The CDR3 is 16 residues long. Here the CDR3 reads CSVEYSDRRLNTEAFF. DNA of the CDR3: TGCAGCGTTGAATATTCGGACAGGAGGTTGAACACTGAAGCTTTCTTT.

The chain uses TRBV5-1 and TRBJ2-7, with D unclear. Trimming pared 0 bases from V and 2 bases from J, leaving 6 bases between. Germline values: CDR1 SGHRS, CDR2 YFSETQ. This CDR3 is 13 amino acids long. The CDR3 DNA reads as TGCGCCAGCAGCTTGGACATGCCCTACGAGCAGTACTTC. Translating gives CASSLDMPYEQYF.

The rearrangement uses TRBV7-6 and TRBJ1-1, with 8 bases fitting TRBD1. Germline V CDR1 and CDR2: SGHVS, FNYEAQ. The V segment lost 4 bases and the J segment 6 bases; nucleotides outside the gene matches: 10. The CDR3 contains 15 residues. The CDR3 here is CASSSFDRGRPEAFF. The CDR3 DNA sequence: TGTGCCAGCAGCTCATTCGACAGGGGAAGGCCTGAAGCTTTCTTT.

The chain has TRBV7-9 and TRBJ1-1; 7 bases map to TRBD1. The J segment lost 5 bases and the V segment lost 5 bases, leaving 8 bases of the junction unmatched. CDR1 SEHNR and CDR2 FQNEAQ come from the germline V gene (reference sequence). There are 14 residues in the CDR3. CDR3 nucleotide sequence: TGTGCCAGCAGCCCCCAAGACAGGGTGACTGAAGCTTTCTTT. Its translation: CASSPQDRVTEAFF.